These T cell receptor beta chains were read from a single sample in a study of T-cell memory formation after mild COVID-19. In TCRdb, the 5' RACE reads were re-called with MiXCR into one record per CDR3 protein. The data contain hundreds of thousands of distinct CDR3 sequences, around 15% of them singletons. Sample: PBMCs or a T cell subset sorted from them (not recorded which). Receptors originate from a man between 18 and 29 years old who had mild COVID-19 (a few samples of this study predate the infection). Cell type and time point are not known. CDR3s include the opening cysteine and the closing phenylalanine or tryptophan. D genes are given only for firm matches. Expanded clones get a size class; other rows say once, few or many, or leave the size out.

TRBJ1-2 TRBV7-9 TRBD1 NA TGTGCCAGCAACCGGGACAGCAACTATGGCTACACCTTC CASNRDSNYGYTF
TRBJ2-1 TRBV7-2 TRBD1 many TGTGCCAGCAGCAGGGGACAGCACAATGAGCAGTTCTTC CASSRGQHNEQFF
TRBJ2-2 TRBV5-1 NA NA TGCGCCAGCAGCTCGGGACTGATTAACACCGGGGAGCTGTTTTTT CASSSGLINTGELFF
TRBJ1-4 TRBV7-8 NA NA TGTGCCAGCGGTTGGGGGCCTGAAAAACTGTTTTTT CASGWGPEKLFF
TRBJ1-1 TRBV20-1 NA NA TGCAGTGCTAGATCTCGGGTCACAGGCACTGAAGCTTTCTTT CSARSRVTGTEAFF
TRBJ1-6 TRBV7-9 NA few TGTGCCAGCAGCTCGCGACGGGATAATTCACCCCTCCACTTT CASSSRRDNSPLHF
TRBJ2-1 TRBV4-3 TRBD2 few TGCGCCAGCAGCCAAGGACGGAGTCTAGCGGGGGGCCGGGCCAATGAGCAGTTCTTC CASSQGRSLAGGRANEQFF
TRBJ2-5 TRBV28 NA few TGTGCCAGCGGCGAGCAGCAAGAGACCCAGTACTTC CASGEQQETQYF
TRBJ2-5 TRBV20-1 NA few TGCAGTGCTCTCTTCCCAGGGGAGACCCAGTACTTC CSALFPGETQYF
TRBJ2-1 TRBV5-1 NA many TGCGCCAGCAGCTCCAGAGGGGACACCTACAATGAGCAGTTCTTC CASSSRGDTYNEQFF
TRBJ1-2 TRBV7-9 NA few TGTGCCAGCAGCTTCGCTGCGGGGGGCTTTGGCTACACCTTC CASSFAAGGFGYTF
TRBJ1-1 TRBV5-5 NA NA TGTGCCAGCAGCTTGGTTCCAGAACTCTACACTGAAGCTTTCTTT CASSLVPELYTEAFF
TRBJ1-1 TRBV6-6 NA NA TGTGCCAGCACGCAAGAGGGCCCCGTTACGAGAGCTTTCTTT CASTQEGPVTRAFF
TRBJ2-2 TRBV6-1 TRBD1 few TGTGCCAGCAGTGAGACAGGGGGCACCGGGGAGCTGTTTTTT CASSETGGTGELFF
TRBJ2-6 TRBV6-6 NA NA TGTGCCAGCAGTTACTCGAGGGGGTCTGGGGCCAACGTCCTGACTTTC CASSYSRGSGANVLTF
TRBJ1-2 TRBV6-5 TRBD1 NA TGTGCCAGCAGTTACTCTCCCAGGGGGCTCGGTAACTATGGCTACACCTTC CASSYSPRGLGNYGYTF
TRBJ2-5 TRBV7-2 NA NA TGTGCCAGCAGAGGCGGCAGGGCCCTTTCCGAGACCCAGTACTTC CASRGGRALSETQYF
TRBJ1-1 TRBV29-1 NA few TGCAGCGCATTTACAGGGACCGGAAAGTTCGCTTTCTTT CSAFTGTGKFAFF
TRBJ2-2 TRBV4-1 NA NA TGCGCCAGCAGCCAAGGGCGTTCCGTCACCGGGGAGCTGTTTTTT CASSQGRSVTGELFF
TRBJ1-1 TRBV7-9 NA few TGTGCCAGCAGCTTCCGGGGTTTAATGAACACTGAAGCTTTCTTT CASSFRGLMNTEAFF
TRBJ2-6 TRBV7-3 NA few TGTGCCAGCAGCCGAGACAGTAACTCTGGGGCCAACGTCCTGACTTTC CASSRDSNSGANVLTF
TRBJ2-7 TRBV7-9 TRBD2 few TGTGCCAGCAGCTTAGGACTAGCGGGGGCCTACGAGCAGTACTTC CASSLGLAGAYEQYF
TRBJ2-4 TRBV19 NA NA TGTGCCAGTAGTATGACTGGCCCGGCGGGTGAATCCAAAAACATTCAGTACTTC CASSMTGPAGESKNIQYF
TRBJ1-2 TRBV5-4 TRBD1 NA TGTGCCAGCAGCCTGGACAGGGGGGACGGCTACACCTTC CASSLDRGDGYTF
TRBJ2-6 TRBV5-1 TRBD1 few TGCGCCAGCAGCTTAGGACAGGGCTCTGGGGCCAACGTCCTGACTTTC CASSLGQGSGANVLTF
TRBJ1-1 TRBV5-1 NA few TGCGCCAGCACCTCGTCGGGTCCTTACTCTGAAGCTTTCTTT CASTSSGPYSEAFF
TRBJ2-7 TRBV10-3 TRBD2 few TGTGCCATCCTGGTTACTAGCGGATACTACGAGCAGTACTTC CAILVTSGYYEQYF
TRBJ1-5 TRBV5-1 NA NA TGCGCCAGCAGCGAAGATCCGGCCCAGCCCCAGCATTTT CASSEDPAQPQHF
TRBJ1-1 TRBV29-1 NA NA TGCAGCGTAGGTGGGACAATTAACACTGAAGCTTTCTTT CSVGGTINTEAFF
TRBJ1-1 TRBV29-1 NA few TGCAGCGTGACGGAGAACACTGAAGCTTTCTTT CSVTENTEAFF
TRBJ1-5 TRBV28 TRBD1 few TGTGCCAGCAGTTTGTCCGACGACAGGGGCCGTGGGCCCCAGCATTTT CASSLSDDRGRGPQHF
TRBJ1-1 TRBV7-8 NA many TGTGCCAGCAGCTTAAGGGGGATGGGGACTGAAGCTTTCTTT CASSLRGMGTEAFF
TRBJ2-5 TRBV11-2 NA NA TGTGCCAGCAGCCCCGACCTAGTCCAGTACTTC CASSPDLVQYF
TRBJ2-5 TRBV28 NA many TGTGCCAGCAGGGGAAGGGGGAGATGGGAGACCCAGTACTTC CASRGRGRWETQYF
TRBJ2-5 TRBV4-1 NA few TGCGCCAGCAGCCGGGGACTGCTGGAGACCCAGTACTTC CASSRGLLETQYF
TRBJ2-3 TRBV5-1 NA NA TGCGCCAGCAGCTTGCTCACATACATGACAGATACGCAGTATTTT CASSLLTYMTDTQYF
TRBJ2-1 TRBV7-2 TRBD2 few TGTGCCAGTAGGCGGCGGGGGAAGGTTGATGAGCAGTTCTTC CASRRRGKVDEQFF
TRBJ2-3 TRBV12-5 TRBD1 NA TGTGCTAGTGGTTTGTCGGGACAGGGGACAGATACGCAGTATTTT CASGLSGQGTDTQYF
TRBJ1-3 TRBV4-1 NA NA TGCGCCAGCAGCCAAGGGCCCCCCGGTACCTCTGGAAACACCATATATTTT CASSQGPPGTSGNTIYF
TRBJ2-7 TRBV4-3 TRBD1 NA TGCGCCAGCAGCGTACGCAGGGGGCCCGAGCAGTACTTC CASSVRRGPEQYF
TRBJ2-7 TRBV5-1 NA NA TGCGCCAGCAGCAGGGACGGGAACTACGAGCAGTACTTC CASSRDGNYEQYF
TRBJ2-5 TRBV6-2/TRBV6-3 TRBD1 few TGTGCCAGCAGTGACAGGGCAGAGACCCAGTACTTC CASSDRAETQYF
TRBJ1-2 TRBV5-1 NA NA TGCGCCAGCAGCTTGGCGGGGGAGGATGGCTACACCTTC CASSLAGEDGYTF
TRBJ2-1 TRBV27 NA NA TGTGCCAGCAGCCGGCAAGGCCCCTACAATGAGCAGTTCTTC CASSRQGPYNEQFF
TRBJ2-3 TRBV5-1 TRBD2 many TGCGCCAGCAGCTCTGGGACTAGCGGGGGACTAGGCACAGATACGCAGTATTTT CASSSGTSGGLGTDTQYF
TRBJ2-7 TRBV15 NA few TGTGCCACCAGCTGGAACAGGGGACTCGAGCAGTACTTC CATSWNRGLEQYF
TRBJ2-5 TRBV3-1 NA few TGTGCCAGCAGCCAAGATGAGGGCCCGAAGGAGACCCAGTACTTC CASSQDEGPKETQYF
TRBJ2-5 TRBV11-2 NA many TGTGCCAGCAGCTTAATGGAGGTTCAAGAGACCCAGTACTTC CASSLMEVQETQYF
TRBJ2-3 TRBV7-3 NA NA TGTGCCAGCAGCTTAACGTCGGCGGGGGCTGGAGGTGGTACGCAGTATTTT CASSLTSAGAGGGTQYF
TRBJ2-3 TRBV7-8 TRBD2 NA TGTGCCAGCAGCTGGCCCCGCGGGGGGAAAGGGCGCACAGATACGCAGTATTTT CASSWPRGGKGRTDTQYF
TRBJ1-5 TRBV7-8 NA few TGTGCCAGCAGCGCGTACAGGGTACCTAGCAATCAGCCCCAGCATTTT CASSAYRVPSNQPQHF
TRBJ1-5 TRBV27 NA NA TGTGCCAGCATGAGAGGATTCCCTGCCCGGCCCCAGCATTTT CASMRGFPARPQHF
TRBJ1-5 TRBV12-3/TRBV12-4 TRBD1 NA TGTGCCAGCAGAATTACCCCACAGGGGAGGCAGCCCCAGCATTTT CASRITPQGRQPQHF
TRBJ2-3 TRBV7-2 TRBD2 NA TGTGCCAGCAGCTGGGGCGGCGGGGGGGCCGGAGATACGCAGTATTTT CASSWGGGGAGDTQYF
TRBJ2-4 TRBV7-3 NA few TGTGCCAGCAGCGACCCGGGGGGCGAGGACATTCAGTACTTC CASSDPGGEDIQYF